A single T cell receptor (beta chain) is shown here with its context. Its antigen remains unidentified. The data were produced by immunoSEQ multiplex PCR, yet TCRdb's version contains in-frame clones alone and is incomplete. This sample has 2 million to 2.5 million clones, with just over 90% found just once. Germline V lookup: CDR1 LNHDA, CDR2 SQIVND (reference sequence). This CDR3 is 14 amino acids long. V lost 4 bases and J 2 bases, leaving 11 bases between the germline ends. The data were taken from a study of shared clonotypes between healthy human individuals. Study details: CD4 naive and CD4 memory each took three plates per donor, while CD8 naive took two and CD8 memory one.

Study-level findings and limits: A generally larger estimated richness was seen in naive subsets than in memory subsets. Sorted-subset samples were not fully sequenced, rarefaction indicated.

The sample comprised naive CD4+ T cells from PBMCs. Specified subset: CD45RA+ positively selected. The clonotype comes from a man aged 18-30 years in good health. Some clones in this sample may be carry-over from other donors' samples. The chain joins TRBV19 to TRBJ1-1; D may be TRBD1 (5 bases). CDR3 in DNA: TGTGCCAGTAGTAGGGGAACAGGTAACACTGAAGCTTTCTTT. Protein sequence: CASSRGTGNTEAFF.